This T cell receptor beta chain was sequenced for a study of shared clonotypes between healthy human individuals. General study results and limits: A reduction in generation probabilities was seen for non-shared clonotypes relative to those shared by all four donors. Naive subsets tended to show greater estimated richness than memory subsets.

TCRdb's copy holds only in-frame clones and misses some; the assay was immunoSEQ multiplex PCR. The data hold about 960,000 clones, with around 80% observed a single time. Turning to this clone: Its antigen is currently unknown.

CDR1 SGHRS and CDR2 YFSETQ come from the germline V gene. The CDR3 has 14 amino acids. V shed 1 base and J shed 2 bases, with 10 bases lying between them. Naive CD45RA+ and memory CD45RA-negative subsets were split from CD4+ cells. This clonotype was sampled from a man aged 18 to 29 in good health. Sequencing was carried out using memory CD4+ T cells sorted from blood. Specified subset: CD45RA-negative fraction. The chain recombines TRBV5-1 with TRBJ2-7, with D possibly TRBD1 on 5 matching bases. This CDR3 is CASSLSGAPYEQYF. The CDR3 DNA reads as TGCGCCAGCAGCTTGTCTGGGGCCCCCTACGAGCAGTACTTC.